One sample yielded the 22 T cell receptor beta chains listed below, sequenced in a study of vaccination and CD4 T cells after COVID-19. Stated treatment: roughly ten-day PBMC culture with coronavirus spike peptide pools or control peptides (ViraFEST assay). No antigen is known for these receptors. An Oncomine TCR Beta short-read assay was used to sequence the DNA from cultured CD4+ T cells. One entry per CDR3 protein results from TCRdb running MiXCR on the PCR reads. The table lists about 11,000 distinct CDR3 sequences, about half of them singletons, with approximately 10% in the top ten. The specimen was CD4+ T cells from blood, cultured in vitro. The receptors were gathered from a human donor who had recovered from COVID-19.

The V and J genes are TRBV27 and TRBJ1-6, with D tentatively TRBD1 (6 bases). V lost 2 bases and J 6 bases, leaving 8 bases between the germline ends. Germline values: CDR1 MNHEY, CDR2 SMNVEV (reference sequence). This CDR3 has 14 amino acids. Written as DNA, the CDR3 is TGTGCCAGCAGTTTACGGACAGCTAATTCACCCCTCCACTTT. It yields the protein CASSLRTANSPLHF.

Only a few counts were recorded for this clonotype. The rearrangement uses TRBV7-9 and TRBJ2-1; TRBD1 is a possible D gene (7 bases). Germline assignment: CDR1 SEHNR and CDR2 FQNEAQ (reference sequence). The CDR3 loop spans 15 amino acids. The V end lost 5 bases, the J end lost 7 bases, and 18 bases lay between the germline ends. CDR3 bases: TGTGCCAGCAGCCGATACCCGACAGGGAGGAATGAGCAGTTCTTC. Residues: CASSRYPTGRNEQFF. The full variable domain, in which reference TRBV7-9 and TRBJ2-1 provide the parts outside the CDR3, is DTGVSQNPRHKITKRGQNVTFRCDPISEHNRLYWYRQTLGQGPEFLTYFQNEAQLEKSRLLSDRFSAERPKGSFSTLEIQRTEQGDSAMYLCASSRYPTGRNEQFFGPGTRLTVL.

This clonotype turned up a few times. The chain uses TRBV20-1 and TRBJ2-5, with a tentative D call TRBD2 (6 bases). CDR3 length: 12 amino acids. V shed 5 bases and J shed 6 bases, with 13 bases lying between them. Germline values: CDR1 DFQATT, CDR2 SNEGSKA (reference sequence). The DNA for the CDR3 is TGCAGTGCTCCCCCGGGGGAAAAGACCCAGTACTTC. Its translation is CSAPPGEKTQYF.

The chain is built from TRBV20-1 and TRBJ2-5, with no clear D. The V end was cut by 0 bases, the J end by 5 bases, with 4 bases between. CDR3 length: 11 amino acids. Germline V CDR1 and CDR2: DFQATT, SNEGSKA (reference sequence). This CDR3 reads CSARDRETQYF. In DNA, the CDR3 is TGCAGTGCTAGAGATCGGGAGACCCAGTACTTC.

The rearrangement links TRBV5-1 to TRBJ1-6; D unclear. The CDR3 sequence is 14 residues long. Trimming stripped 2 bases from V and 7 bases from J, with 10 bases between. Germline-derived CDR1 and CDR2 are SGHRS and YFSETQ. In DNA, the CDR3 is TGCGCCAGCAGCTTAGAGACGGAGAATTCACCCCTCCACTTT. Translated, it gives CASSLETENSPLHF.

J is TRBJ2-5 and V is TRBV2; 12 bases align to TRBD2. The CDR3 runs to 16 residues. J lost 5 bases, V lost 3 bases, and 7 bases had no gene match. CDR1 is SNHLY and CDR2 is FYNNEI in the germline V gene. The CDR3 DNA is TGTGCCAGCAGTGAGAGGGGACTAGCGGGCTTGGAGACCCAGTACTTC. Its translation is CASSERGLAGLETQYF.

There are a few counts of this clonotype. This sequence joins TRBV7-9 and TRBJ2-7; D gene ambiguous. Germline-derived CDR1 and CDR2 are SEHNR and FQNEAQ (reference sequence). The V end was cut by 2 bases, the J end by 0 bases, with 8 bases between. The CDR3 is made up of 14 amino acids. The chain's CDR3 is CASSLSGSSYEQYF. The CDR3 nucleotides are TGTGCCAGCAGCTTATCGGGCAGCTCCTACGAGCAGTACTTC. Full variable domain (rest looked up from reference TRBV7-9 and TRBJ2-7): DTGVSQNPRHKITKRGQNVTFRCDPISEHNRLYWYRQTLGQGPEFLTYFQNEAQLEKSRLLSDRFSAERPKGSFSTLEIQRTEQGDSAMYLCASSLSGSSYEQYFGPGTRLTVT.

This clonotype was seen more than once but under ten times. The CDR3, as DNA: TGCAGTGCTAGAACAGGGGGCTCCTACAATGAGCAGTTCTTC. Its protein product is CSARTGGSYNEQFF. The chain combines TRBV20-1 with TRBJ2-1; the match to TRBD1 covers 8 bases. The CDR3 sequence is 14 residues long. In germline, CDR1 is DFQATT, CDR2 SNEGSKA (reference sequence). V shed 2 bases and J 0 bases; nucleotides not matched to a gene: 0.

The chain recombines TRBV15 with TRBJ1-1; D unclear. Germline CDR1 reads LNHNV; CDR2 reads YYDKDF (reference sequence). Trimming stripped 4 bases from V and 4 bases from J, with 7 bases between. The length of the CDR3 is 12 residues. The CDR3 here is CATSKTGTEAFF. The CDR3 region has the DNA TGTGCCACCAGCAAAACGGGCACTGAAGCTTTCTTT.

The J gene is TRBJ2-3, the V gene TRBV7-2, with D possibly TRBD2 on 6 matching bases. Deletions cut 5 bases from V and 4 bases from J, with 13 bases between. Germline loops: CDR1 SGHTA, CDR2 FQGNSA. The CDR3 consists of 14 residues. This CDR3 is CASSPRTGADTQYF. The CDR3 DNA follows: TGTGCCAGCAGCCCCAGGACGGGGGCAGATACGCAGTATTTT.

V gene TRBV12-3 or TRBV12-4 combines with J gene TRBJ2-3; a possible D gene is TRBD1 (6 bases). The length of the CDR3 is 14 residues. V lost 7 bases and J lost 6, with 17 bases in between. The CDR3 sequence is CASTLQPGHDTQYF. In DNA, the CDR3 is TGTGCCAGCACCCTCCAACCGGGACATGATACGCAGTATTTT.

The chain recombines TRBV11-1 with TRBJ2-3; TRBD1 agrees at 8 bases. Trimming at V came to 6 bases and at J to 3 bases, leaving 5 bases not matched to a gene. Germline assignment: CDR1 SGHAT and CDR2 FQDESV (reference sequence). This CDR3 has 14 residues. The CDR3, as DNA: TGTGCCAGCAGGGCAGGGGGCCTAACAGATACGCAGTATTTT. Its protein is CASRAGGLTDTQYF.

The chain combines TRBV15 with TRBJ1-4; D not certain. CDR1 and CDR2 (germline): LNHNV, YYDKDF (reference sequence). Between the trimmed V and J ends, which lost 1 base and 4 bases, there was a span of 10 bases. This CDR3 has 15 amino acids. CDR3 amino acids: CATSRGGQYNEKLFF. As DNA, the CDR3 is TGTGCCACCAGCAGAGGTGGGCAGTATAATGAAAAACTGTTTTTT.

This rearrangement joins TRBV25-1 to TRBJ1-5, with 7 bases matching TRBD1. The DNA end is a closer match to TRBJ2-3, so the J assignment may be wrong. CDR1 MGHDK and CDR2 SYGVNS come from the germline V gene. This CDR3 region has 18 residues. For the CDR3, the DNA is TGTGCCAGCAGTGAATCGAGGTGGAACAGGGGAAGGGGCCAGCCCCAGTATTTT. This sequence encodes CASSESRWNRGRGQPQYF.

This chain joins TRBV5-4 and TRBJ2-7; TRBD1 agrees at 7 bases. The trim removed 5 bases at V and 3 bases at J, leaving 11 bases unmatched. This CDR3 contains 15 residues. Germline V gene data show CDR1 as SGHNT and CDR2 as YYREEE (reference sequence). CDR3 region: CASSPPGQSYYEQYF. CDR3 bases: TGTGCCAGCAGTCCCCCGGGACAGTCCTACTACGAGCAGTACTTC.

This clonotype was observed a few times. In DNA, the CDR3 is TGTGCCAGCAGTTTATTGGGGGCCAATCAGCCCCAGCATTTT. Translation: CASSLLGANQPQHF. The chain carries TRBV12-3 or TRBV12-4 and TRBJ1-5, with D possibly TRBD1 on 6 matching bases. The CDR3 loop spans 14 amino acids. Trimming took off 2 bases at V and 3 bases at J, with 8 bases between the two ends.

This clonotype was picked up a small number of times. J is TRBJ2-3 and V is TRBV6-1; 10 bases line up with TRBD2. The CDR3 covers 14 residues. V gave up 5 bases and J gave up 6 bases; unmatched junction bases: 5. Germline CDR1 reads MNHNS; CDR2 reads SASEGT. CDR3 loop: CASSPGLASDTQYF. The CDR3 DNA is TGTGCCAGCAGTCCGGGACTAGCGTCCGATACGCAGTATTTT.

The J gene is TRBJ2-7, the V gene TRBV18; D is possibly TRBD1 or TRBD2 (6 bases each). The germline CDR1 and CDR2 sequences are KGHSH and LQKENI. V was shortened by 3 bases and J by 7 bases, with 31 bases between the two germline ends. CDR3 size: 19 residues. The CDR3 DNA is TGTGCCAGCTCACCCCAGACCAGCGGAGGGGGTTACACTACGCGGGAGCAGTACTTC. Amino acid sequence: CASSPQTSGGGYTTREQYF. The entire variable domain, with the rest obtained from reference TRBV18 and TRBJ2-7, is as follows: NAGVMQNPRHLVRRRGQEARLRCSPMKGHSHVYWYRQLPEEGLKFMVYLQKENIIDESGMPKERFSAEFPKEGPSILRIQQVVRGDSAAYFCASSPQTSGGGYTTREQYFGPGTRLTVT.

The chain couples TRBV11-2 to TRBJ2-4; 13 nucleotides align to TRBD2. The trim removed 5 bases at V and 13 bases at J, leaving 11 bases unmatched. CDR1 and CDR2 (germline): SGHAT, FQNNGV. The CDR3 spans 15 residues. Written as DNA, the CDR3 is TGTGCCAGCAGCCAAACTAGCGGGAGGGCCGGGGAGCAGTACTTC. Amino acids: CASSQTSGRAGEQYF.

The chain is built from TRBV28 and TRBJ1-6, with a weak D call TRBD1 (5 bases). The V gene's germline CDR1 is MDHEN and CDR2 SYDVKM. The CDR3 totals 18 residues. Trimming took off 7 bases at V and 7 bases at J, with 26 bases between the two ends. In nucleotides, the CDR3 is TGTGCCAGCACCGACCCCCCCGGGGGAAGATATCAAAATTCACCCCTCCACTTT. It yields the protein CASTDPPGGRYQNSPLHF.

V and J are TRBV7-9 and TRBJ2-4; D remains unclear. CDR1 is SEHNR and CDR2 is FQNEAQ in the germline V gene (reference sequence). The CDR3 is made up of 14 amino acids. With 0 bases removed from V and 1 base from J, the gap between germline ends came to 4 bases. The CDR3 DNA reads TGTGCCAGCAGCTTAGCAGGGGCCAAAAACATTCAGTACTTC. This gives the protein CASSLAGAKNIQYF.

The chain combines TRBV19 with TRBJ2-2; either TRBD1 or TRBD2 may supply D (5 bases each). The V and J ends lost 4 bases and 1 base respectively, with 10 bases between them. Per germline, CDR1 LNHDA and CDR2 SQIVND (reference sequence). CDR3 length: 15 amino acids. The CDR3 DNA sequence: TGTGCCAGTAGTAGGTGGGGGAGGAACACCGGGGAGCTGTTTTTT. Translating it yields CASSRWGRNTGELFF. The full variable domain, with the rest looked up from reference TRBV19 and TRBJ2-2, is DGGITQSPKYLFRKEGQNVTLSCEQNLNHDAMYWYRQDPGQGLRLIYYSQIVNDFQKGDIAEGYSVSREKKESFPLTVTSAQKNPTAFYLCASSRWGRNTGELFFGEGSRLTVL.